This TCR beta chain is from a study of T cell changes during pregnancy in multiple sclerosis. Generated by immunoSEQ multiplex PCR, the TCRdb table keeps only in-frame clones and is missing some. This repertoire shows 70,000 to 90,000 clones, just under 95% found once; its top ten account for more than 0.8%. Trimming at V came to 4 bases and at J to 2 bases, leaving 6 bases not matched to a gene. The CDR3 runs to 17 residues. CDR1 is MNHNS, CDR2 SASEGT, per germline. The receptor was derived from a female donor with multiple sclerosis, enrolled in a pregnancy study. The material was peripheral blood, obtained in the first trimester of pregnancy. The chain recombines TRBV6-1 with TRBJ1-5; 12 bases match TRBD1. The CDR3 here is CASSARDRGLRNQPQHF. DNA for the CDR3: TGTGCCAGCAGTGCCCGGGACAGGGGGCTTCGCAATCAGCCCCAGCATTTT.